This is a list of T cell receptor beta chains from one sample in a study of post-analysis software for immune sequencing data. TCRdb processed the PCR reads anew with MiXCR; each CDR3 protein has one entry. The sample lists hundreds of thousands of distinct CDR3 sequences, 59% occurring once. Sequencing was done on a sample of blood. All receptors derive from a girl aged 2-10 years with multiple sclerosis. Each CDR3 is given with its conserved first and last residue. The D gene is left open where the match is weak.

CDR3aa: CASSPRRTSGISTDTQYF
v_gene: TRBV7-2
d_gene: TRBD2

CDR3aa: CASSLRLLSSEQFF
v_gene: TRBV12-3/TRBV12-4
d_gene: -

CDR3aa: CASSLGSGNEQYF
v_gene: TRBV5-5
d_gene: -

CDR3aa: CASSPGQASYEQYF
v_gene: TRBV7-9
d_gene: TRBD1

CDR3aa: CASKFGTYNEQFF
v_gene: TRBV5-1
d_gene: -

CDR3aa: CSAKGTDHYGYTF
v_gene: TRBV29-1
d_gene: TRBD1

CDR3aa: CASSHIAGEGGQFF
v_gene: TRBV2
d_gene: TRBD2

CDR3aa: CASRGASHETQYF
v_gene: TRBV2
d_gene: -

CDR3aa: CASSLSMGRAHYEQYF
v_gene: TRBV27
d_gene: TRBD2

CDR3aa: CASSYEFATYEQYF
v_gene: TRBV6-6
d_gene: -

CDR3aa: CSARDLDSLQPQHF
v_gene: TRBV20-1
d_gene: -

CDR3aa: CASSESWVASYNSPLHF
v_gene: TRBV10-2
d_gene: -

CDR3aa: CASSPLMGVPYEQYF
v_gene: TRBV7-9
d_gene: -

CDR3aa: CASSLGDGEQFF
v_gene: TRBV7-9
d_gene: -

CDR3aa: CATSSGRDRQQFF
v_gene: TRBV19
d_gene: TRBD2

CDR3aa: CASSLSSFLSYEQYF
v_gene: TRBV5-6
d_gene: -

CDR3aa: CASSHRTQGRIGPPLHF
v_gene: TRBV4-2
d_gene: -

CDR3aa: CASSVRFGADTQYF
v_gene: TRBV2
d_gene: -

CDR3aa: CASRSTATQYF
v_gene: TRBV2
d_gene: -

CDR3aa: CASSFDQNSESYEQYF
v_gene: TRBV5-1
d_gene: -

CDR3aa: CASSAKPGQDGCTF
v_gene: TRBV9
d_gene: -

CDR3aa: CASSLWGESNQPQHF
v_gene: TRBV7-9
d_gene: -

CDR3aa: CASSQPGTGSTDTQYF
v_gene: TRBV12-3/TRBV12-4
d_gene: TRBD1

CDR3aa: CASRYGQGSEQYF
v_gene: TRBV2
d_gene: TRBD1

CDR3aa: CASSRSGHYEQYF
v_gene: TRBV10-1
d_gene: -

CDR3aa: CASNLDRGRGYGYTF
v_gene: TRBV6-1
d_gene: TRBD1

CDR3aa: CASSLGIGGALKFF
v_gene: TRBV5-1
d_gene: -

CDR3aa: CASSGWDRAQVGDQPQHF
v_gene: TRBV12-3/TRBV12-4
d_gene: TRBD1

CDR3aa: CSVSTGGSGYGYTF
v_gene: TRBV29-1
d_gene: TRBD1

CDR3aa: CASCLAGGPNEQFF
v_gene: TRBV6-1
d_gene: TRBD2

CDR3aa: CSVDRDTAGYTF
v_gene: TRBV29-1
d_gene: -

CDR3aa: CASSEGQREGLTDTQYF
v_gene: TRBV10-2
d_gene: TRBD2

CDR3aa: CASRGDNNEQFF
v_gene: TRBV12-3/TRBV12-4
d_gene: -

CDR3aa: CSVRTGILNEQFF
v_gene: TRBV29-1
d_gene: -

CDR3aa: CAISESNGGFGQYF
v_gene: TRBV10-3
d_gene: -

CDR3aa: CASSPQGPVFEAFF
v_gene: TRBV6-2/TRBV6-3
d_gene: -

CDR3aa: CAISDQHGQQPQHF
v_gene: TRBV10-3
d_gene: -

CDR3aa: CASSLVGGGDTQYF
v_gene: TRBV7-9
d_gene: -

CDR3aa: CSGGGSKNIQYF
v_gene: TRBV20-1
d_gene: TRBD2

CDR3aa: CSGGSPIYNEQFF
v_gene: TRBV29-1
d_gene: -

CDR3aa: CASSMDGTGGHEQFF
v_gene: TRBV7-7
d_gene: TRBD1

CDR3aa: CASSPIGTNNEQFF
v_gene: TRBV7-2
d_gene: -

CDR3aa: CASSFSVGESYEQYF
v_gene: TRBV7-9
d_gene: -

CDR3aa: CSARDRWITVSYNEQFF
v_gene: TRBV20-1
d_gene: -

CDR3aa: CSAPDRTRTDTQYF
v_gene: TRBV20-1
d_gene: -

CDR3aa: CASWTGLNQPQHF
v_gene: TRBV6-1
d_gene: TRBD1

CDR3aa: CASSFGILKQGADGYEQYF
v_gene: TRBV28
d_gene: TRBD1

CDR3aa: CSVGTGGMGETQYF
v_gene: TRBV29-1
d_gene: TRBD1

CDR3aa: CSVEERDSYEQYF
v_gene: TRBV29-1
d_gene: -

CDR3aa: CASSAADNPYEQYF
v_gene: TRBV9
d_gene: -

CDR3aa: CASSQGSYNEQFF
v_gene: TRBV12-3/TRBV12-4
d_gene: -

CDR3aa: CASSQAAGLTDTQYF
v_gene: TRBV4-2
d_gene: TRBD2

CDR3aa: CASSPAHPSNEQFF
v_gene: TRBV3-1
d_gene: -

CDR3aa: CSAGTSGGAQETQYF
v_gene: TRBV20-1
d_gene: TRBD2